Listed here are 24 T cell receptor beta chains from one sample, sequenced in a study of blood T cells in healthy people across ages. A second roughly 6 to 11 cycle PCR used barcoded and J-beta primers. Each CDR3 protein gets one entry after TCRdb re-called the 5' RACE reads with MiXCR. The sample shows about 1.8 million distinct CDR3 sequences, roughly 49% of them seen only once. Sample: blood. Receptor source: a woman aged 40-49 years in good health.

This clonotype appeared a few times. The genes are TRBV12-3 or TRBV12-4 and TRBJ2-3, with 8 nucleotides matching TRBD2. The CDR3 runs 15 residues. Unmatched junction bases numbered 5, after V lost 3 bases and J lost 3 bases. CDR3 sequence reads: CASSFRGLDTDTQYF. CDR3 DNA: TGTGCCAGCAGTTTTCGGGGACTAGATACAGATACGCAGTATTTT.

The rearrangement links TRBV5-1 to TRBJ1-2; possible D gene TRBD1, 6 bases. The ends were cut back, 0 bases at V and 4 bases at J, with 13 bases in the middle. The CDR3 spans 15 residues. The germline gives CDR1 SGHRS, CDR2 YFSETQ. DNA of the CDR3: TGCGCCAGCAGCTTGGATCGCGGAGGGGGCTATGGCTACACCTTC. It yields the protein CASSLDRGGGYGYTF.

This sequence joins TRBV20-1 and TRBJ1-1; D unresolved. Between the trimmed V and J ends, which lost 0 bases and 2 bases, there was a span of 19 bases. Germline V CDR1 and CDR2: DFQATT, SNEGSKA (reference sequence). The CDR3 is 17 residues long. The CDR3 spells CSARDIYRGPRNTEAFF. CDR3 nucleotide sequence: TGCAGTGCTAGAGATATTTATAGAGGCCCAAGAAACACTGAAGCTTTCTTT.

The sample holds a few counts of this clonotype. The chain employs TRBV28 and TRBJ2-1, with 7 positions matching TRBD2. CDR1 is MDHEN, CDR2 SYDVKM, per germline. The CDR3 has 12 residues. Trimming cost V 8 bases and J 9 bases; bases outside gene matches: 7. The CDR3: CASGETSFEQFF. The DNA for the CDR3 is TGTGCCAGCGGTGAGACTAGCTTTGAGCAGTTCTTC. The complete variable domain, with remaining parts taken from reference TRBV28 and TRBJ2-1, reads DVKVTQSSRYLVKRTGEKVFLECVQDMDHENMFWYRQDPGLGLRLIYFSYDVKMKEKGDIPEGYSVSREKKERFSLILESASTNQTSMYLCASGETSFEQFFGPGTRLTVL.

This rearrangement joins TRBV29-1 to TRBJ2-1, with 7 bases matching TRBD2. The CDR3 totals 15 residues. Unmatched junction bases numbered 16, after V lost 4 bases and J lost 10 bases. Germline CDR1 SQVTM, CDR2 ANQGSEA. In nucleotides, the CDR3 is TGCAGCGTTGTAAGGACTAGTTCAGTTCGAAAGGAGCAGTTCTTC. Amino acids: CSVVRTSSVRKEQFF.

This clonotype turned up a few times. The V gene is TRBV12-3 or TRBV12-4, the J gene TRBJ1-2, with a weak D call TRBD1 (6 bases). The CDR3 runs 16 residues. V was shortened by 3 bases and J by 6 bases, with 20 bases between the two germline ends. CDR3 sequence (DNA): TGTGCCAGCAGTTTCGTAGGACAGCAAAATAGAGATGGCTACACCTTC. Its translation is CASSFVGQQNRDGYTF.

This clonotype was recorded a few times. The chain carries TRBV6-2 or TRBV6-3 and TRBJ2-4; D is uncertain. The J call is doubtful: the DNA matches TRBJ2-5 better. CDR3 length: 13 amino acids. Germline values: CDR1 MNHEY, CDR2 SVGEGT. The CDR3 here is CASSQNVRETQYF. In nucleotides, the CDR3 is TGTGCCAGCAGTCAGAACGTTCGCGAGACCCAGTACTTC.

The gene calls are TRBV29-1 and TRBJ2-3, with D hard to call. Trimming took off 3 bases at V and 7 bases at J, with 8 bases between the two ends. The CDR3 is 11 residues long. CDR1 SQVTM and CDR2 ANQGSEA come from the germline V gene. The CDR3, as DNA: TGCAGCGTTGACAGTAGATATACGCAGTATTTT. Protein sequence: CSVDSRYTQYF.

This clonotype has more than one count but fewer than ten. The chain uses TRBV4-2 and TRBJ1-2; D might be TRBD1 (5 bases). The CDR3 is 15 amino acids. Per the germline V gene, CDR1 is LGHNA and CDR2 is YNFKEQ. The V end was cut by 0 bases, the J end by 4 bases, with 12 bases between. In nucleotides, the CDR3 is TGTGCCAGCAGCCAAGATCTTGGCAGGGCCTATGGCTACACCTTC. Residues: CASSQDLGRAYGYTF.

Only one count was recorded for this clonotype. This chain links TRBV6-5 with TRBJ2-3; 7 bases agree with TRBD2. The V gene's germline CDR1 is MNHEY and CDR2 SVGAGI. The CDR3 runs 16 residues. J gave up 3 bases and V 6 bases, and 12 bases lay outside the gene matches. The CDR3 DNA is TGTGCCAGCAGATCCCCGACTAGCCGGGCTACAGATACGCAGTATTTT. Translated, it gives CASRSPTSRATDTQYF.

J is TRBJ2-7 and V is TRBV5-6; TRBD1 aligns across 7 bases. Trimming removed 3 bases from V and 5 bases from J; junction bases left unmatched: 5. Germline assignment: CDR1 SGHDT and CDR2 YYEEEE. The CDR3 extends over 13 amino acids. Here the CDR3 DNA reads TGTGCCAGCAGCTCGACAGGGCTCAACGAGCAGTACTTC. The encoded protein is CASSSTGLNEQYF.

Comments on this clonotype: Since a far larger clone is one base different, this is likely a read error. This rearrangement joins TRBV7-2 to TRBJ2-1; 8 positions match TRBD1. Germline V CDR1 and CDR2: SGHTA, FQGNSA. The CDR3 covers 15 residues. The CDR3 DNA reads TGTGCCAGCAGCTTAGGACAGGGGTCCTACTATGAGCAGTTCTTC. Protein product: CASSLGQGSYYEQFF. The variable domain in full, completed from reference TRBV7-2 and TRBJ2-1, reads GAGVSQSPSNKVTEKGKDVELRCDPISGHTALYWYRQSLGQGLEFLIYFQGNSAPDKSGLPSDRFSAERTGGSVSTLTIQRTQQEDSAVYLCASSLGQGSYYEQFFGPGTRLTVL.

The chain employs TRBV2 and TRBJ1-1; 12 positions agree with TRBD1. This CDR3 has 15 amino acids. With V trimmed by 6 bases and J by 4 bases, 6 bases remained unmatched. In germline, CDR1 is SNHLY, CDR2 FYNNEI. The CDR3 DNA reads as TGTGCCAGCAGGGGACAGGGGGCGCGGGGCACTGAAGCTTTCTTT. Protein product: CASRGQGARGTEAFF.

The gene calls are TRBV4-3 and TRBJ2-2; no firm D call. The germline V and J ends were trimmed by 4 bases and 1 base, with 10 bases remaining between them. Germline loops: CDR1 LGHNA, CDR2 YSLEER. This CDR3 is built from 15 residues. The CDR3 DNA follows: TGCGCCAGCAGCCCTTCCCCAGGGAACACCGGGGAGCTGTTTTTT. It yields the protein CASSPSPGNTGELFF.

This CDR3 is CASSVGVNQETQYF. In DNA form, the CDR3 reads TGTGCCAGCAGCGTGGGGGTAAACCAAGAGACCCAGTACTTC. V is TRBV5-6 and J is TRBJ2-5; D is tentatively TRBD1 or TRBD2 (5 bases each). The CDR3 contains 14 residues. V was pared by 4 bases and J by 0 bases, with 10 bases between. Germline V lookup: CDR1 SGHDT, CDR2 YYEEEE.

The chain couples TRBV7-9 to TRBJ1-1; the match to TRBD1 covers 12 bases. V lost 1 base to trimming and J lost 1 base; unmatched junction nucleotides: 4. This CDR3 spans 17 amino acids. CDR1 is SEHNR and CDR2 is FQNEAQ in the germline V gene (reference sequence). CDR3 protein: CASSLGDRGRRNTEAFF. In nucleotides, the CDR3 is TGTGCCAGCAGCTTAGGGGACAGGGGGCGGCGGAACACTGAAGCTTTCTTT.

In its sample, this clonotype was seen once. The chain links TRBV6-1 to TRBJ2-1, with D possibly TRBD1 on 6 matching bases. CDR3 length: 15 amino acids. CDR1 is MNHNS and CDR2 is SASEGT in the germline V gene. Trimming cost V 3 bases and J 5 bases, with 14 bases left between them. As DNA, the CDR3 is TGTGCCAGCAGTGACACAGGGTGGTCGGACAATGAGCAGTTCTTC. It is translated as CASSDTGWSDNEQFF.

The rearrangement links TRBV20-1 to TRBJ2-1; the match to TRBD2 covers 12 bases. The J call may not be correct, given that the DNA end is closer to TRBJ2-7. Germline V lookup: CDR1 DFQATT, CDR2 SNEGSKA (reference sequence). This CDR3 has 20 amino acids. CDR3 bases: TGCAGTGCTAGAGATCGTGGCCGGACTAGCGGGGCGAGCTCCTACAAGGAGCAGTACTTC. Translating gives CSARDRGRTSGASSYKEQYF.

Concerning this clonotype itself: A read error may explain this, as a much larger clone is one base away. The chain joins TRBV11-2 to TRBJ2-3; 10 bases fit TRBD2. V lost 6 bases to trimming and J lost 2 bases; unmatched junction nucleotides: 2. This CDR3 has 14 residues. CDR1 and CDR2 from the germline V gene are SGHAT and FQNNGV. CDR3 in DNA: TGTGCCAGCAGAGCGGGGGGGATCACAGATACGCAGTATTTT. It translates to CASRAGGITDTQYF.

V gene TRBV10-2 combines with J gene TRBJ1-5; tentatively, D is TRBD1 (5 bases). V lost 2 bases to trimming and J lost 2 bases, with 13 bases between them. The CDR3 totals 16 residues. Germline V CDR1 and CDR2: WSHSY, SAAADI. The CDR3 loop is CASSEAGSVGNQPQHF. Here the CDR3 DNA reads TGCGCCAGCAGTGAGGCAGGGAGCGTGGGCAATCAGCCCCAGCATTTT.

The CDR3 loop reads CASRGGQTGTISTDTQYF. The CDR3 DNA follows: TGTGCCAGCAGGGGGGGACAGACCGGGACTATCAGCACAGATACGCAGTATTTT. The chain carries TRBV2 and TRBJ2-3; D might be TRBD1 or TRBD2, each matching 7 bases. V was trimmed by 6 bases and J by 0 bases, leaving 22 bases between them. Germline V gene data show CDR1 as SNHLY and CDR2 as FYNNEI. The CDR3 has 18 residues.

The chain links TRBV4-3 to TRBJ1-6, with D unresolved. The CDR3 length is 17 residues. The germline CDR1 and CDR2 sequences are LGHNA and YSLEER. V gave up 4 bases and J gave up 10 bases, with 23 bases separating them. In nucleotides, the CDR3 is TGCGCCAGCAGCCTGTTCCCCCCCGGGTTCGTCGACTCACCCCTCCACTTT. Translated: CASSLFPPGFVDSPLHF.

This clonotype was picked up a small number of times. The V gene is TRBV5-1, the J gene TRBJ2-5; 10 bases fit TRBD2. The J segment lost 2 bases and the V segment lost 4 bases, leaving 11 bases of the junction unmatched. Germline V gene data show CDR1 as SGHRS and CDR2 as YFSETQ. The CDR3 is made up of 17 amino acids. Here the CDR3 DNA reads TGCGCCAGCAGCCCATTTCTAGCGGGGGCCATACAAGAGACCCAGTACTTC. This codes for CASSPFLAGAIQETQYF.

This chain connects TRBV7-2 to TRBJ2-5, with 8 positions matching TRBD1. Losses at the gene ends were 0 bases for V and 4 bases for J; bases not matched to a gene: 1. CDR1 is SGHTA, CDR2 FQGNSA, per germline. The CDR3 runs 14 residues. In DNA form, the CDR3 reads TGTGCCAGCAGCTTAGCAACAGGGGGAGAGACCCAGTACTTC. Protein sequence: CASSLATGGETQYF.